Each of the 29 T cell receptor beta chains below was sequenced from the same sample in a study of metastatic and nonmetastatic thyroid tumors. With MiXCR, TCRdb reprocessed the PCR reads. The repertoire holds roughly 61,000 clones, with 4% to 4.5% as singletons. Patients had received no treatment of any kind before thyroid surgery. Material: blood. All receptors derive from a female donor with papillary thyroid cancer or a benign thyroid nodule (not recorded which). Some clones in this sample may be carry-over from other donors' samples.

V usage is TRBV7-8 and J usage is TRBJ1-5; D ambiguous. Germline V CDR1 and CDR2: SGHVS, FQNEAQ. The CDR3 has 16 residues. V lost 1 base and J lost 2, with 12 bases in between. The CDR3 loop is CASSLERSTGNQPQHF. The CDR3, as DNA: TGTGCCAGCAGCTTAGAAAGGAGCACGGGCAATCAGCCCCAGCATTTT.

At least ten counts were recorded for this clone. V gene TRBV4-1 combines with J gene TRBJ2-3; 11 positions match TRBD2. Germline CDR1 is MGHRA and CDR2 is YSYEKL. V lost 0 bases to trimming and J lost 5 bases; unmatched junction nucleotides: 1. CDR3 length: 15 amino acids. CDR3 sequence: CASSQDGTSGDTQYF. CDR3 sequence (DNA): TGCGCCAGCAGCCAAGATGGGACTAGCGGAGATACGCAGTATTTT.

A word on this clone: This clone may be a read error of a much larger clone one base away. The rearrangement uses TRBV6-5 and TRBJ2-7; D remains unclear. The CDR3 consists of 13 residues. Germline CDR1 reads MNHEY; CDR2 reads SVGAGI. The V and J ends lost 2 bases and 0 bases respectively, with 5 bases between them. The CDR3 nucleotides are TGTGCCAGCAGTTACCCGGGCTCCTACGAGCAGTACTTC. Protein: CASSYPGSYEQYF.

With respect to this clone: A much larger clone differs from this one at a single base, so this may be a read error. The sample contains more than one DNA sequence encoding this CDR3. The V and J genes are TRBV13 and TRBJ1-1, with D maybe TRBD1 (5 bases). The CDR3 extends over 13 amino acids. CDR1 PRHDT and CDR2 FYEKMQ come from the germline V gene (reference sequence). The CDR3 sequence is CASSLRQLGEAFF. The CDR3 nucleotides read TGTGCCAGTAGCTTACGACAGTTGGGTGAAGCTTTCTTT.

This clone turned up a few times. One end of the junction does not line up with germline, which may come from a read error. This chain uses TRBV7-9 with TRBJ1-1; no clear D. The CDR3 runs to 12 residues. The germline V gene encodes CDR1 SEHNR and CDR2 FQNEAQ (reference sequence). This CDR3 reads CASSLENAEAFF. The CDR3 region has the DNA TGTGCCAGCAGCTTAGAGAACGCTGAAGCTTTCTTT.

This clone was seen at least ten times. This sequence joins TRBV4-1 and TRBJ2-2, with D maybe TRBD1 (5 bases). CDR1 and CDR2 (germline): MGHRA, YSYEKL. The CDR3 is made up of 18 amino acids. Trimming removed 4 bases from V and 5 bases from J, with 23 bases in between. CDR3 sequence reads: CASSLNTWTYMGTGELFF. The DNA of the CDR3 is TGCGCCAGCAGCCTTAACACATGGACATACATGGGAACCGGGGAGCTGTTTTTT.

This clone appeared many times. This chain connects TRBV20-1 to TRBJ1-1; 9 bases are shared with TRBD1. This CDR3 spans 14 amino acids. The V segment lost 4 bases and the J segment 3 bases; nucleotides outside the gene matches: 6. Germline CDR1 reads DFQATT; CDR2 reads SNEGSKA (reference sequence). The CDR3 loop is CSAIKTGGDTEAFF. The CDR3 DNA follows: TGCAGTGCTATAAAGACAGGGGGGGACACTGAAGCTTTCTTT.

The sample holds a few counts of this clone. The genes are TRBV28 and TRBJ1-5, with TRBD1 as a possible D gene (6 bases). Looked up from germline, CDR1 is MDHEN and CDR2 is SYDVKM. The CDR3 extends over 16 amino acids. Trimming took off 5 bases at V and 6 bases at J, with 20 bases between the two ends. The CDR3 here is CASSRGGDTRCQPQHF. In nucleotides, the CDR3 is TGTGCCAGCAGTCGAGGGGGGGATACAAGGTGTCAGCCCCAGCATTTT.

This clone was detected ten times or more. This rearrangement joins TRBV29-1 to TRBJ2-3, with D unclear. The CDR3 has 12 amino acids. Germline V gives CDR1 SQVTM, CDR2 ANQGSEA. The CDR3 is CRVSTRADTQYF. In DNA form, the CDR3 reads TGCAGGGTGTCGACCCGGGCAGATACGCAGTATTTT.

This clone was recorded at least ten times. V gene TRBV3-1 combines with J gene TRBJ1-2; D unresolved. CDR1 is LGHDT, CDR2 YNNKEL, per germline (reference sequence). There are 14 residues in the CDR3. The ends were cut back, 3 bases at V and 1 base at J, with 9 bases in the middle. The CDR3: CASSHLHRNYGYTF. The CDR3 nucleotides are TGTGCCAGCAGCCACTTACACCGTAACTATGGCTACACCTTC.

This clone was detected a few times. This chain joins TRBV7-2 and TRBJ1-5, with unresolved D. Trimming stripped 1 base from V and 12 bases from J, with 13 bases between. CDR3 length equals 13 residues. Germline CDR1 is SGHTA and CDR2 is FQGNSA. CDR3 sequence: CASSLVPYQNQHF. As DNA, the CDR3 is TGTGCCAGCAGCTTAGTTCCCTATCAGAACCAGCATTTT.

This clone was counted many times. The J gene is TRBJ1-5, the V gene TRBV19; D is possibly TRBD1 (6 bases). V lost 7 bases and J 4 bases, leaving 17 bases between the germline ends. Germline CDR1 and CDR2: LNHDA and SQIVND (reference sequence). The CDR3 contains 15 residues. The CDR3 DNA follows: TGTGCCAGTACTCTAGGGGGGGGTTATAATCAGCCCCAGCATTTT. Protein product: CASTLGGGYNQPQHF. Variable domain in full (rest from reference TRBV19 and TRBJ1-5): DGGITQSPKYLFRKEGQNVTLSCEQNLNHDAMYWYRQDPGQGLRLIYYSQIVNDFQKGDIAEGYSVSREKKESFPLTVTSAQKNPTAFYLCASTLGGGYNQPQHFGDGTRLSIL.

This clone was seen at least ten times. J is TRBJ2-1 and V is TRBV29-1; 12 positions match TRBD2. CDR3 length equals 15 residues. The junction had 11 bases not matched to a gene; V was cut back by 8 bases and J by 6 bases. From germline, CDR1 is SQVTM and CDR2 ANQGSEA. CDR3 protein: CSTRLAGVVGNEQFF. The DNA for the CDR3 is TGCAGCACGAGACTAGCGGGAGTAGTCGGCAATGAGCAGTTCTTC.

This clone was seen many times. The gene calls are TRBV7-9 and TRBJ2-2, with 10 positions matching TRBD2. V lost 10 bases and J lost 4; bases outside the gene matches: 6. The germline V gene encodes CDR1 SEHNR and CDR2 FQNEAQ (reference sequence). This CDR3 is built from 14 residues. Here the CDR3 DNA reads TGTGCCACTAAACTAGCGGGGTTCACCGGGGAGCTGTTTTTT. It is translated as CATKLAGFTGELFF. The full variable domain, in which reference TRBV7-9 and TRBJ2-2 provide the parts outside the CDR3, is DTGVSQNPRHKITKRGQNVTFRCDPISEHNRLYWYRQTLGQGPEFLTYFQNEAQLEKSRLLSDRFSAERPKGSFSTLEIQRTEQGDSAMYLCATKLAGFTGELFFGEGSRLTVL.

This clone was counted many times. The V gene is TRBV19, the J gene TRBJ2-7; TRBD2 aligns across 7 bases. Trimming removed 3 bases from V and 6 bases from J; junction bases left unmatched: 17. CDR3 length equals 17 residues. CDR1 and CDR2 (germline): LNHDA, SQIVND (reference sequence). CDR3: CASSMARSGDPRSEQYF. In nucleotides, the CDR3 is TGTGCCAGTAGTATGGCTAGAAGCGGGGACCCTCGGTCCGAGCAGTACTTC.

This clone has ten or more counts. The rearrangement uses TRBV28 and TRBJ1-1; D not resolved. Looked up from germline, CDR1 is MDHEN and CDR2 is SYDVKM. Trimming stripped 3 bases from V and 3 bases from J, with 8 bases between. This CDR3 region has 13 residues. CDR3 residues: CASSFNRHTEAFF. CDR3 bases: TGTGCCAGCAGTTTTAACAGACACACTGAAGCTTTCTTT.

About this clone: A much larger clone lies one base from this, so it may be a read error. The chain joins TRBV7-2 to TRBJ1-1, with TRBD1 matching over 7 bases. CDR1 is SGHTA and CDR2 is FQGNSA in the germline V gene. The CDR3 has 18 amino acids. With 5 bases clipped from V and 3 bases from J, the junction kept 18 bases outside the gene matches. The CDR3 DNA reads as TGTGCCAGCAGCCTCAGGGGGGGCGCGGGGCGGTTGTACACTGAAGCTTTCTTT. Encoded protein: CASSLRGGAGRLYTEAFF.

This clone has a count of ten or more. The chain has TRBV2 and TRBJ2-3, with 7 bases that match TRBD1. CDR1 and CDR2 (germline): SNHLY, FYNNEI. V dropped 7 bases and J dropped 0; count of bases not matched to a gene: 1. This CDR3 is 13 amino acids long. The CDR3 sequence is CASKGASTDTQYF. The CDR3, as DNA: TGTGCCAGCAAGGGGGCTAGCACAGATACGCAGTATTTT.

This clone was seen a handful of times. The DNA of the CDR3 is TGTGCCAGCAGTGAAGGAGGGAGGGCCACCGGGGAGCTGTTTTTT. As protein: CASSEGGRATGELFF. The chain links TRBV6-4 to TRBJ2-2, with 7 positions matching TRBD2. From germline, CDR1 is MRHNA and CDR2 SNTAGT. This CDR3 is 15 amino acids long. The trim removed 3 bases at V and 4 bases at J, leaving 5 bases unmatched.

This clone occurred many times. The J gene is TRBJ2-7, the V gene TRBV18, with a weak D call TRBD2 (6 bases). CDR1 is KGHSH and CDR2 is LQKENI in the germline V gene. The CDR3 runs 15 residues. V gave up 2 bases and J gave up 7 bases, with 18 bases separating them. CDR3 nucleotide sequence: TGTGCCAGCTCACCAGGGTCTGAGGGACTCCTTGAGCAGTACTTC. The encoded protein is CASSPGSEGLLEQYF.

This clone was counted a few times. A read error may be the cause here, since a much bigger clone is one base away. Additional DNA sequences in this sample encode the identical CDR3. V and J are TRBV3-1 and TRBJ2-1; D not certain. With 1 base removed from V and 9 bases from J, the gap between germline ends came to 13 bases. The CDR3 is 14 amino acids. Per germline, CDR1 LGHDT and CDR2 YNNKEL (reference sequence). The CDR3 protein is CASSQGRPRSEQFF. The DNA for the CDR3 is TGTGCCAGCAGCCAAGGTAGGCCGCGGAGTGAGCAGTTCTTC.

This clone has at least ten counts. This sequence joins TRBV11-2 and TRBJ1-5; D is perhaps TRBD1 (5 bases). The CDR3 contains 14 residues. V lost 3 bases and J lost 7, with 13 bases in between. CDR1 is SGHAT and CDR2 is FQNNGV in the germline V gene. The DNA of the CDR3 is TGTGCCAGCAGCTTGGGGGGGAGGAACCAGCCCCAGCATTTT. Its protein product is CASSLGGRNQPQHF.

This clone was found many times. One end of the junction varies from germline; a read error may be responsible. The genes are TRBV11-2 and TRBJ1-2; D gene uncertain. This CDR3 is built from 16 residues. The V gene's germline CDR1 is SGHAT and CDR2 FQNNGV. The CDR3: CAGSLGRWNINYGYTF. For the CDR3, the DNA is TGTGCCGGCAGCTTAGGTCGGTGGAACATTAACTATGGCTACACCTTC.

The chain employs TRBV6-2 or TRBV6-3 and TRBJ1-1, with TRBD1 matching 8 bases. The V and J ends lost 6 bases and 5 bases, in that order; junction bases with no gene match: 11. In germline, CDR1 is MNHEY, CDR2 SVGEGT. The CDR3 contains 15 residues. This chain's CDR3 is CASSPDRALQTEAFF. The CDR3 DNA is TGTGCCAGCAGCCCGGACAGGGCTCTGCAGACTGAAGCTTTCTTT.

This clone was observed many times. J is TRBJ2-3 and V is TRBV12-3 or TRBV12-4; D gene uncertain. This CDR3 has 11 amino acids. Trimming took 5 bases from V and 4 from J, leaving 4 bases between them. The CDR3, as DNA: TGTGCCAGCAGTGATTCAGATACGCAGTATTTT. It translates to CASSDSDTQYF.

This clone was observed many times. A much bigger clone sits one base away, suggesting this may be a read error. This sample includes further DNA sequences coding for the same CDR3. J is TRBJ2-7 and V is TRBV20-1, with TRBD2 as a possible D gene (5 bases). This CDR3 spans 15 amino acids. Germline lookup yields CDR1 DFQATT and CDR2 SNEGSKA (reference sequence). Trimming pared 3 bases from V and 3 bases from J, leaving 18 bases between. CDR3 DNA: TGCAGTGCTAGCCCCGGACTGGCGGTTAACTACGAGCAGTACTTC. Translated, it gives CSASPGLAVNYEQYF.

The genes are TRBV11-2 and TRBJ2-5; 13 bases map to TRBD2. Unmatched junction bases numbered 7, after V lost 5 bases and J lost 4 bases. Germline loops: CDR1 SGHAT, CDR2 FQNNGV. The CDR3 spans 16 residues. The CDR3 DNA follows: TGTGCCAGCAGCGGGGGGGGACTAGCGGGAAGAGAGACCCAGTACTTC. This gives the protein CASSGGGLAGRETQYF.

CDR3 sequence (DNA): TGTGCCAGTAGTATAGATTGGCGGATCGGCTATGGCTACACCTTC. Translated: CASSIDWRIGYGYTF. J is TRBJ1-2 and V is TRBV19; D call uncertain. V lost 0 bases and J 4 bases, leaving 12 bases between the germline ends. Germline V CDR1 and CDR2: LNHDA, SQIVND (reference sequence). This CDR3 has 15 residues.

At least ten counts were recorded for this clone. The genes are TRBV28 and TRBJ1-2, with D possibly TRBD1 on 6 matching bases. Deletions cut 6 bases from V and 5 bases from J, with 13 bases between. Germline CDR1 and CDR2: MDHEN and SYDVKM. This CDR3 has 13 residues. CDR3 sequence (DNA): TGTGCCAGCAGACCAGGGGATAGGTATGGCTACACCTTC. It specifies CASRPGDRYGYTF.